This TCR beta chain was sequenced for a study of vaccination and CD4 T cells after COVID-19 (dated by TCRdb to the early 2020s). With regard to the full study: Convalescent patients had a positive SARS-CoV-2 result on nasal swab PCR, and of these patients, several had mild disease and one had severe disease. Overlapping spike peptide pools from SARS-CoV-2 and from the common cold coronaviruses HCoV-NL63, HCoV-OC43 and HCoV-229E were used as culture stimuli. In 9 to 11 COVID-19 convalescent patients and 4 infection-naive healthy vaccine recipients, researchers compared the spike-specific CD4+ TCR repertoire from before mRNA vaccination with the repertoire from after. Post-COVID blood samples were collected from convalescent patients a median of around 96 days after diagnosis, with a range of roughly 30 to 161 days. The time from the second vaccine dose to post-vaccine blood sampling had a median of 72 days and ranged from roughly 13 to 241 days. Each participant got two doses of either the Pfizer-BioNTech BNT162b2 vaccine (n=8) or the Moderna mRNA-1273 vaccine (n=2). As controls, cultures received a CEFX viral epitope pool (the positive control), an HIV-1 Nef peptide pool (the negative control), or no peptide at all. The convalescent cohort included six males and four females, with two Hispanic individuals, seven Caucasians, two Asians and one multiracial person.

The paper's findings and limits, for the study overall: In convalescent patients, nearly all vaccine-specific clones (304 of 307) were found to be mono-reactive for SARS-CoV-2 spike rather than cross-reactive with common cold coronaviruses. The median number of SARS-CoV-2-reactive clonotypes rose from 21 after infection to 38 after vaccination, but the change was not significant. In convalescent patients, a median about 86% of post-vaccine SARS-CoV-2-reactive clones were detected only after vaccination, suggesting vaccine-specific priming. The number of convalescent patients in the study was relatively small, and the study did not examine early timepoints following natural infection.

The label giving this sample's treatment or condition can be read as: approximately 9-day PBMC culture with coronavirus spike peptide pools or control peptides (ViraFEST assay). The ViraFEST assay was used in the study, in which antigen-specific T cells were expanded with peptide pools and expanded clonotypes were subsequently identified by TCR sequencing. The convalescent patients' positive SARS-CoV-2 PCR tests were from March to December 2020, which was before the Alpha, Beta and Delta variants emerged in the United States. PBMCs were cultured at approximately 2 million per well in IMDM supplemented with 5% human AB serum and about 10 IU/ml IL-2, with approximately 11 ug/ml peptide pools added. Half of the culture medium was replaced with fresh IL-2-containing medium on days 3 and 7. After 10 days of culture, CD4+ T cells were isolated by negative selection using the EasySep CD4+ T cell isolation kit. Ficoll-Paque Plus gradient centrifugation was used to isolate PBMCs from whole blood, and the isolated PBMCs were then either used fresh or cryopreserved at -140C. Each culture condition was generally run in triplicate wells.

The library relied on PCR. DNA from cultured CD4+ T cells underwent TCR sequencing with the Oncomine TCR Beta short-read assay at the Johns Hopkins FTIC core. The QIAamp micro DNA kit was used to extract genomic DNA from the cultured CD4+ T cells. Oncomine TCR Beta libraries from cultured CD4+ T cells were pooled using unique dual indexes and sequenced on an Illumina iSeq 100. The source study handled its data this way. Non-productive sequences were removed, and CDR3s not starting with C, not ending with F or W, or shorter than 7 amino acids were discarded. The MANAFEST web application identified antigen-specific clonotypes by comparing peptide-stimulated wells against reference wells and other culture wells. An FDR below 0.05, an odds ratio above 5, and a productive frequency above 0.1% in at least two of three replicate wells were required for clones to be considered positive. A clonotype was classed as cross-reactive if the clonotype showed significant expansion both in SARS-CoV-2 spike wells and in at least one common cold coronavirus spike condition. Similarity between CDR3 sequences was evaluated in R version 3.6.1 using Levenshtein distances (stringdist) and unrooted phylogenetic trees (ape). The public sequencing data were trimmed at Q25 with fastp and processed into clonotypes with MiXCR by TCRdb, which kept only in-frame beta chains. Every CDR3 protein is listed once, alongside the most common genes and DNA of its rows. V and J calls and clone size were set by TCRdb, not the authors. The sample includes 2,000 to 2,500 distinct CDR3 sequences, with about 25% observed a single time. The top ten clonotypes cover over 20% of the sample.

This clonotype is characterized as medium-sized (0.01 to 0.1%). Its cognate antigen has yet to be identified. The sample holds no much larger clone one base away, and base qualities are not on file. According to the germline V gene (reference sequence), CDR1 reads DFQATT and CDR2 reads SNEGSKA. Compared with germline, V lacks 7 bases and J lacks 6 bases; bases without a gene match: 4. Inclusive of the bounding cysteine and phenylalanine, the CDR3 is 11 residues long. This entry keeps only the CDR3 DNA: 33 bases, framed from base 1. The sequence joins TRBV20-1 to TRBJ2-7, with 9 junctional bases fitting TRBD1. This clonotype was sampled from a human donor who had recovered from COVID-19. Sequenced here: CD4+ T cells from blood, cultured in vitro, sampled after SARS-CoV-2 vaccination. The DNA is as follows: TGCAGTGGCACAGGGGGCGGCGAGCAGTACTTC. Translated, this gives CSGTGGGEQYF.